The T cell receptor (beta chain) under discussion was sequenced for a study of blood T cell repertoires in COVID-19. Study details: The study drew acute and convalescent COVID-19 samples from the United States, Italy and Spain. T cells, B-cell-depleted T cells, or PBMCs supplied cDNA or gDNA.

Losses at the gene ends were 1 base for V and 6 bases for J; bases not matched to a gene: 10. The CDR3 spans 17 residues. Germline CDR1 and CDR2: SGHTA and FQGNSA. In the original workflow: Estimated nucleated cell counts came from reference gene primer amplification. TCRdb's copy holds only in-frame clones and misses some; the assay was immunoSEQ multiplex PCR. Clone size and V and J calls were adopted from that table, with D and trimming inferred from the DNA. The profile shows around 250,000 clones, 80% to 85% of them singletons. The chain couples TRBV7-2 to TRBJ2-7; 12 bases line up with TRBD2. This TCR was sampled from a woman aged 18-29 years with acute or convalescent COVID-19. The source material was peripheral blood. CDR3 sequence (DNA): TGTGCCAGCAGCTTAGGACTAGCGGGAGTTTTCGGCGCCGAGCAGTACTTC. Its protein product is CASSLGLAGVFGAEQYF. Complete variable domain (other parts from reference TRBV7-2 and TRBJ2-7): GAGVSQSPSNKVTEKGKDVELRCDPISGHTALYWYRQSLGQGLEFLIYFQGNSAPDKSGLPSDRFSAERTGGSVSTLTIQRTQQEDSAVYLCASSLGLAGVFGAEQYFGPGTRLTVT.